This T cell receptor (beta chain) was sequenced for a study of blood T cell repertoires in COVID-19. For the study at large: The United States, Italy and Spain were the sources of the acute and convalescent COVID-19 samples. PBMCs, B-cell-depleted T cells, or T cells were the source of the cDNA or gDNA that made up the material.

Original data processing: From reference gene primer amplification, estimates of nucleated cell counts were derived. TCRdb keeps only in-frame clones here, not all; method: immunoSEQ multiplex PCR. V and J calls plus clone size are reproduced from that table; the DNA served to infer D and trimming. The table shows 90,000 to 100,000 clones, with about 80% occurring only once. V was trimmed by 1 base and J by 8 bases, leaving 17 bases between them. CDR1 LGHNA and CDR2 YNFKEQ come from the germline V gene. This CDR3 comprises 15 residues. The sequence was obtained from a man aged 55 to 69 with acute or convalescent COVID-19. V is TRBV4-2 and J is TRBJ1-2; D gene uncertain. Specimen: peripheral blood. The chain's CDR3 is CASSQVNTEPGGYTF. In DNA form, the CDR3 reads TGTGCCAGCAGCCAAGTAAACACAGAACCGGGGGGCTACACCTTC.